This T cell receptor (beta chain) stems from a study of monozygotic twins with inflammatory bowel disease. Making cDNA involved eight separate reactions per sample. For both chains, the TCRalpha and TCRbeta cDNA went through two nested PCRs of approximately 16 and 10 cycles. TCRdb re-called the 5' RACE reads, yielding one record per CDR3 amino acid sequence without DNA. Reported are roughly 150,000 distinct CDR3 sequences; the ten largest clones contain approximately 2.5%. Donors gave about 2.6 ml of blood apiece. Study-wide results and caveats: Clonotype overlap with others was lower in IBD patients than in healthy twins, a difference that was greatest with disease activity.

Of note for this clonotype: What it recognizes is unknown.

The germline gives CDR1 SQVTM, CDR2 ANQGSEA. The CDR3 loop spans 13 amino acids. The V call is TRBV29-1, the J call TRBJ1-2; without DNA, the TCRdb call of TRBD1 cannot be checked. The TCR was taken from a human donor with ulcerative colitis or Crohn's disease, or a healthy co-twin of an affected twin (not recorded which). Sample: blood. CDR3: CSVVGTGSNGYTF.